The clone carrying this T cell receptor (beta chain) appeared many times. As yet, its antigen is unknown. Researchers amplified the TCR beta CDR3 regions from RNA transcripts. First-round RT-PCR with HTBI primers amplified the TCR CDR3 region. In TCRdb, the multiplex PCR reads were re-called with MiXCR into one record per CDR3 protein. This table has around 520,000 distinct CDR3 sequences, about an eighth appearing once. V dropped 5 bases and J dropped 0; count of bases not matched to a gene: 13. Germline V CDR1 and CDR2: SGHDT, YYEEEE. The CDR3 covers 18 residues. The entry originates in a study of T cells in Graves' hyperthyroidism and ophthalmopathy. Study-level findings and limits: By a 13 V-J model, ophthalmopathy was set apart from stable hyperthyroidism.

Patients were aged 18 to 65, had disease duration under 2 months, and had newly diagnosed hyperthyroidism. This TCR was recovered from a woman between 18 and 30 years old with Graves' hyperthyroidism. This chain uses TRBV5-6 with TRBJ2-3; 9 bases are a match to TRBD2. Sequencing was carried out using blood. CDR3: CASSYQWTSVTSTDTQYF. The CDR3, as DNA: TGTGCCAGCAGTTACCAATGGACTAGCGTCACTAGCACAGATACGCAGTATTTT.